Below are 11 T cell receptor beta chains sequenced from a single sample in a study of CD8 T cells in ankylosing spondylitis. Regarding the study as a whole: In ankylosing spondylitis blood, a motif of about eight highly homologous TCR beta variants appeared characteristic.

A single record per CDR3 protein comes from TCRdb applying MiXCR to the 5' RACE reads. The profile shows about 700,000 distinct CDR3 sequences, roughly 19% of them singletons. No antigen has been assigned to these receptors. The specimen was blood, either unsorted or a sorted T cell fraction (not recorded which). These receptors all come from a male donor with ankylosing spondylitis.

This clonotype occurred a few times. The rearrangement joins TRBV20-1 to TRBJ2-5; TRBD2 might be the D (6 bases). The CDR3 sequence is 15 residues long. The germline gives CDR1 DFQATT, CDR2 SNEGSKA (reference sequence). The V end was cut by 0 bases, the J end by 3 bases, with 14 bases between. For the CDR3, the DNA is TGCAGTGCTAGAGATGGGTACTTAGCGGAAGAGACCCAGTACTTC. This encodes CSARDGYLAEETQYF.

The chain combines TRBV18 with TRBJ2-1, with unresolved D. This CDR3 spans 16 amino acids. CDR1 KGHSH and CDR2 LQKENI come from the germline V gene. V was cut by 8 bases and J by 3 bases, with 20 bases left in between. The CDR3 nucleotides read TGTGCCAGCCAACAGAGGATGGTTAGAGACTACAATGAGCAGTTCTTC. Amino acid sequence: CASQQRMVRDYNEQFF.

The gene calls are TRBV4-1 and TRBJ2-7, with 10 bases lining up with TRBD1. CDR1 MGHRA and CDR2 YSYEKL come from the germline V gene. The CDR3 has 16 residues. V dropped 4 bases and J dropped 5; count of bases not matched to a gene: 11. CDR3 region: CASSRQTGGQRHEQYF. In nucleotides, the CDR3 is TGCGCCAGCAGCCGCCAGACAGGGGGCCAGCGCCACGAGCAGTACTTC.

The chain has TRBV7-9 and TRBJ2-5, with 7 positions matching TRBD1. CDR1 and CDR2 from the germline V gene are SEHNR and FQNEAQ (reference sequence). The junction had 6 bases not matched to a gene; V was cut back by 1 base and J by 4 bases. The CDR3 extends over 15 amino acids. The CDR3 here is CASSLGDRDGETQYF. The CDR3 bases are TGTGCCAGCAGCTTAGGAGACAGGGACGGAGAGACCCAGTACTTC.

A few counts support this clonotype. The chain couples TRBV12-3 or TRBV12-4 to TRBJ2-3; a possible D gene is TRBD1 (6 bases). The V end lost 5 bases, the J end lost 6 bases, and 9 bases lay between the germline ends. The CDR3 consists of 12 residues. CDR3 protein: CASSPQGDTQYF. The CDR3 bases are TGTGCCAGCAGTCCCCAGGGGGATACGCAGTATTTT.

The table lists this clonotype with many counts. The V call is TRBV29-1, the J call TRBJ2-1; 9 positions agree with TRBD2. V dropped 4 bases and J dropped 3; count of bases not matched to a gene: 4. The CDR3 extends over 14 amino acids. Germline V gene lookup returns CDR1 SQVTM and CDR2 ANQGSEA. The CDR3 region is CSVVPSGVYNEQFF. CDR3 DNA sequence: TGCAGCGTTGTCCCTAGCGGGGTCTACAATGAGCAGTTCTTC.

CDR3 sequence: CSVEIPATGASGELFF. As DNA, the CDR3 is TGCAGCGTTGAAATCCCCGCGACAGGGGCATCCGGGGAGCTGTTTTTT. The chain recombines TRBV29-1 with TRBJ2-2; 8 bases align to TRBD1. The germline V gene encodes CDR1 SQVTM and CDR2 ANQGSEA. The CDR3 covers 16 residues. With V trimmed by 2 bases and J by 6 bases, 11 bases remained unmatched.

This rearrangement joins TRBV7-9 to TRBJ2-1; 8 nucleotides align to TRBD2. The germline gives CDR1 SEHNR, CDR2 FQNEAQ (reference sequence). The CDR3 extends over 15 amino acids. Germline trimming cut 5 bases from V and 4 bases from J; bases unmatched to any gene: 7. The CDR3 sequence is CASSQSGRVYNEQFF. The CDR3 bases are TGTGCCAGCAGCCAAAGCGGGAGAGTTTACAATGAGCAGTTCTTC. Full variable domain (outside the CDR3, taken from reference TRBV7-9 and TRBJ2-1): DTGVSQNPRHKITKRGQNVTFRCDPISEHNRLYWYRQTLGQGPEFLTYFQNEAQLEKSRLLSDRFSAERPKGSFSTLEIQRTEQGDSAMYLCASSQSGRVYNEQFFGPGTRLTVL.

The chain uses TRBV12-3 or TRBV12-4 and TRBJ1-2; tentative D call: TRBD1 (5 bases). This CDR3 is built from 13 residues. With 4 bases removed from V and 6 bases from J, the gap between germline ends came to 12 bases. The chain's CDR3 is CASSWGLTDGYTF. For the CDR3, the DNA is TGTGCCAGCAGTTGGGGACTGACGGATGGCTACACCTTC.

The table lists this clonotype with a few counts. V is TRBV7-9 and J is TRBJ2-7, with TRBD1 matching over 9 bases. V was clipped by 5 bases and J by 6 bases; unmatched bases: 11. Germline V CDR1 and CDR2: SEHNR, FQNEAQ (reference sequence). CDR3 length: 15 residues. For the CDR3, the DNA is TGTGCCAGCAGCGTCTCCGGGACAGGGAGTTCCGAGCAGTACTTC. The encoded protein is CASSVSGTGSSEQYF.

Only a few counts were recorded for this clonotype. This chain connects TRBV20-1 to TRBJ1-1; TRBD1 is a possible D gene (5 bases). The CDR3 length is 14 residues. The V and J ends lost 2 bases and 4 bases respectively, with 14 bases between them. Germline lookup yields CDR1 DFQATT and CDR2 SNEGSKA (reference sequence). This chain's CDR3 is CSARLPGEGTEAFF. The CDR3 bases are TGCAGTGCTAGACTGCCGGGGGAAGGCACTGAAGCTTTCTTT.